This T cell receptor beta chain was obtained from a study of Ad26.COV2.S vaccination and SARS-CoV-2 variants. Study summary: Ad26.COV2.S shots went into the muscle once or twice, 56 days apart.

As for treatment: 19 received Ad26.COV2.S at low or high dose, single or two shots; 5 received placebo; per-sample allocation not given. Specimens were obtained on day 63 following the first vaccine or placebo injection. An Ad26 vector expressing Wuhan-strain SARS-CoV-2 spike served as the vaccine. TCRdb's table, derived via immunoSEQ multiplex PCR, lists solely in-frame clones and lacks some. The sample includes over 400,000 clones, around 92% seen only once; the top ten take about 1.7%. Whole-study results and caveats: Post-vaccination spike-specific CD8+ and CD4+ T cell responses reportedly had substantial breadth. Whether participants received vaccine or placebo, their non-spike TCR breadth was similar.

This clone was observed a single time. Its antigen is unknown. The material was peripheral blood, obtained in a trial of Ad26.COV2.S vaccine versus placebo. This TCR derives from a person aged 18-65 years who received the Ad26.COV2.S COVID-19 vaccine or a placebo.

For the CDR3, the DNA is TGTGCCAGCGGGATTAGCGGGGGGGTCAATGAGCAGTTCTTC. It encodes CASGISGGVNEQFF. This chain connects TRBV4-2 to TRBJ2-1; 11 bases are a match to TRBD2. Germline assignment: CDR1 LGHNA and CDR2 YNFKEQ. J gave up 6 bases and V 8 bases, and 6 bases lay outside the gene matches. The CDR3 length is 14 residues.